These 18 T cell receptor beta chains were sequenced from one sample in a study of control samples from healthy donors and cancer patients. Sequencing was performed with immunoSEQ multiplex PCR; in TCRdb, only in-frame clones are kept and a portion is missing. The table has nearly 35,000 clones, 80% to 95% seen once. Input material: PBMCs. Every receptor here comes from a middle-aged man with colorectal cancer.

This chain connects TRBV6-5 to TRBJ1-1; 11 bases fit TRBD1. CDR1 and CDR2 (germline): MNHEY, SVGAGI. The CDR3 consists of 14 residues. V trimming: 5 bases; J trimming: 7 bases; junction bases outside the gene matches: 6. The CDR3 sequence is CASSTGQGALEAFF. The CDR3 coding sequence is TGTGCCAGCAGTACCGGACAGGGGGCTCTTGAAGCTTTCTTT.

This CDR3 reads CASRPTGGTEAFF. CDR3 DNA sequence: TGTGCCAGTAGACCGACAGGGGGAACTGAAGCTTTCTTT. This rearrangement joins TRBV19 to TRBJ1-1, with TRBD1 identical over 9 bases. Losses at the gene ends were 6 bases for V and 5 bases for J; bases not matched to a gene: 4. This CDR3 is built from 13 residues. Germline CDR1 reads LNHDA; CDR2 reads SQIVND (reference sequence).

The chain recombines TRBV12-3 or TRBV12-4 with TRBJ2-7; 7 bases are shared with TRBD1. The J segment lost 3 bases and the V segment lost 5 bases, leaving 4 bases of the junction unmatched. The CDR3 is 13 residues long. The CDR3 DNA is TGTGCCAGCAGTCGACAGGGTTTCTACGAGCAGTACTTC. Amino acids: CASSRQGFYEQYF.

The chain joins TRBV15 to TRBJ2-7, with D hard to call. Trimming removed 0 bases from V and 6 bases from J, with 15 bases in between. The V gene's germline CDR1 is LNHNV and CDR2 YYDKDF (reference sequence). The CDR3 consists of 15 residues. DNA for the CDR3: TGTGCCACCAGCAGAGATAGTCGATCATCGGGCGAGCAGTACTTC. Amino acids: CATSRDSRSSGEQYF.

The rearrangement links TRBV7-9 to TRBJ2-6; 9 bases map to TRBD1. The CDR3 is 18 residues long. Trimming removed 2 bases from V and 0 bases from J; junction bases left unmatched: 5. CDR1 is SEHNR, CDR2 FQNEAQ, per germline (reference sequence). CDR3 region: CASSLKGQGTSGANVLTF. Written as DNA, the CDR3 is TGTGCCAGCAGCTTAAAAGGACAGGGGACCTCTGGGGCCAACGTCCTGACTTTC.

The DNA of the CDR3 is TGTGCCTGGAGTATTGGGACAGGGGCTTATGGAAACACCATATATTTT. It is translated as CAWSIGTGAYGNTIYF. The rearrangement uses TRBV30 and TRBJ1-3; 10 bases are shared with TRBD1. The CDR3 extends over 16 amino acids. Germline lookup yields CDR1 GTSNPN and CDR2 SVGIG (reference sequence). V gave up 2 bases and J gave up 3 bases; unmatched junction bases: 7.

The rearrangement links TRBV25-1 to TRBJ2-3; D might be TRBD2 (5 bases). The CDR3 contains 14 residues. Trimming took off 1 base at V and 6 bases at J, with 11 bases between the two ends. Germline V gene data show CDR1 as MGHDK and CDR2 as SYGVNS. In nucleotides, the CDR3 is TGTGCCAGCAGTGAATCGCCCCGAGGGGATACGCAGTATTTT. Amino acid sequence: CASSESPRGDTQYF. The entire variable domain, with the rest obtained from reference TRBV25-1 and TRBJ2-3, is as follows: EADIYQTPRYLVIGTGKKITLECSQTMGHDKMYWYQQDPGMELHLIHYSYGVNSTEKGDLSSESTVSRIRTEHFPLTLESARPSHTSQYLCASSESPRGDTQYFGPGTRLTVL.

With respect to this clone: This sample also contains other DNA sequences that code for the same CDR3. J is TRBJ2-5 and V is TRBV10-1; D is possibly TRBD1 or TRBD2 (5 bases each). The V gene's germline CDR1 is WNHNN and CDR2 SYGVQD (reference sequence). The V end was cut by 4 bases, the J end by 4 bases, with 10 bases between. The CDR3 runs 13 residues. The CDR3: CASSVGGGETQYF. The CDR3 coding sequence is TGCGCCAGCAGTGTTGGGGGTGGAGAGACCCAGTACTTC.

The rearrangement joins TRBV5-1 to TRBJ2-1; tentatively, D is TRBD1 (7 bases). Trimming removed 4 bases at V and 6 bases at J, with 23 bases between. CDR1 is SGHRS and CDR2 is YFSETQ in the germline V gene. This CDR3 region has 17 residues. DNA for the CDR3: TGCGCCAGCAGCGTCGACAGGGAGGCGTATACGGGCAATGAGCAGTTCTTC. Translating gives CASSVDREAYTGNEQFF.

The chain carries TRBV6-6 and TRBJ1-4; D might be TRBD1 (5 bases). Trimming took 0 bases from V and 4 from J, leaving 9 bases between them. CDR1 is MNHNY, CDR2 SVGAGI, per germline (reference sequence). The CDR3 consists of 15 residues. The CDR3 reads CASSYSRDLNEKLFF. The CDR3 nucleotides read TGTGCCAGCAGTTACTCCCGGGACCTTAATGAAAAACTGTTTTTT.

This chain connects TRBV4-1 to TRBJ2-7, with unresolved D. The CDR3 is made up of 13 amino acids. CDR1 is MGHRA, CDR2 YSYEKL, per germline. V was shortened by 0 bases and J by 4 bases, with 7 bases between the two germline ends. DNA for the CDR3: TGCGCCAGCAGCCAAGAGGAAGAATACGAGCAGTACTTC. Its protein product is CASSQEEEYEQYF.

V and J are TRBV14 and TRBJ1-3; D not resolved. V was cut by 4 bases and J by 4 bases, with 11 bases left in between. The CDR3 is 14 residues long. In germline, CDR1 is SGHDN, CDR2 FVKESK. DNA for the CDR3: TGTGCCAGCAGCCCCTCCACGGCGGGAAACACCATATATTTT. Its protein product is CASSPSTAGNTIYF.

The V and J genes are TRBV5-5 and TRBJ2-7; the match to TRBD1 covers 10 bases. The CDR3 consists of 18 residues. Trimming at V came to 4 bases and at J to 4 bases, leaving 17 bases not matched to a gene. Looked up from germline, CDR1 is SGHKS and CDR2 is YYEKEE (reference sequence). The CDR3 DNA follows: TGTGCCAGCAGCCGACCCTTTTACGACAGGGGGCCTCGGTACGAGCAGTACTTC. Protein sequence: CASSRPFYDRGPRYEQYF.

This sequence joins TRBV29-1 and TRBJ2-5; D call uncertain. Trimming took off 5 bases at V and 4 bases at J, with 11 bases between the two ends. CDR3 length: 12 amino acids. Germline loops: CDR1 SQVTM, CDR2 ANQGSEA. CDR3 coding DNA: TGCAGCGTTATCGGGTTTACAGAGACCCAGTACTTC. Amino acid sequence: CSVIGFTETQYF.

This chain joins TRBV2 and TRBJ2-1; 8 positions agree with TRBD1. Germline CDR1 is SNHLY and CDR2 is FYNNEI. CDR3 length equals 15 residues. Unmatched junction bases numbered 7, after V lost 7 bases and J lost 2 bases. In nucleotides, the CDR3 is TGTGCCAGCAACCTTGACAGGGGACCCTACAATGAGCAGTTCTTC. Translating gives CASNLDRGPYNEQFF.

The J gene is TRBJ2-6, the V gene TRBV6-6, with D unclear. V shed 7 bases and J shed 0 bases, with 13 bases lying between them. CDR1 is MNHNY and CDR2 is SVGAGI in the germline V gene (reference sequence). The CDR3 is 16 amino acids. CDR3 bases: TGTGCCAGCAAGAAGCCAGGTGGCTCTGGGGCCAACGTCCTGACTTTC. Its protein is CASKKPGGSGANVLTF.

The chain has TRBV3-1 (or the pseudogene TRBV3-2) and TRBJ1-2, with unresolved D. Trimming took 0 bases from V and 5 from J, leaving 16 bases between them. CDR3 length: 16 amino acids. CDR1 and CDR2 from the germline V gene are LGHDT and YNNKEL (reference sequence). The CDR3 region is CASSQDVKGLFYGYTF. CDR3 DNA sequence: TGTGCCAGCAGCCAAGATGTCAAGGGTTTATTTTATGGCTACACCTTC.

The chain recombines TRBV27 with TRBJ1-5; no clear D gene. Germline CDR1 MNHEY, CDR2 SMNVEV (reference sequence). Trimming cost V 3 bases and J 5 bases, with 14 bases left between them. This CDR3 comprises 15 residues. In nucleotides, the CDR3 is TGTGCCAGCAGTTTTTCGGCCAACCCAGATCAGCCCCAGCATTTT. Translating it yields CASSFSANPDQPQHF.